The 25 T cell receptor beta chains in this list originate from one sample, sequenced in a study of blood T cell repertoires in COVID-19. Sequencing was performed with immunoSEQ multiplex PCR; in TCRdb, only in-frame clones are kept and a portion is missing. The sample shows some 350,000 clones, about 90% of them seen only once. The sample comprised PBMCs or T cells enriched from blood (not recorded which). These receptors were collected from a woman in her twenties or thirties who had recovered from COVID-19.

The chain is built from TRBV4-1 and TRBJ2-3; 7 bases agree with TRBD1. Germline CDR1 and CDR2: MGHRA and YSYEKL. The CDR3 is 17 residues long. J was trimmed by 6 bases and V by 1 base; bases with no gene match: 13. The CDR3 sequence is CASSQVKGQPLGDTQYF. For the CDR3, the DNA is TGCGCCAGCAGCCAAGTTAAGGGACAGCCCCTGGGGGATACGCAGTATTTT.

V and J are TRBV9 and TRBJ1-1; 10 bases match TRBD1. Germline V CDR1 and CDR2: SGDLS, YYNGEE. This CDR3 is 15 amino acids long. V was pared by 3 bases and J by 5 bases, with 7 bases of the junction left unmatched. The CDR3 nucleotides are TGTGCCAGCAGCGGAGACGGGACAGGGGAAACTGAAGCTTTCTTT. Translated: CASSGDGTGETEAFF.

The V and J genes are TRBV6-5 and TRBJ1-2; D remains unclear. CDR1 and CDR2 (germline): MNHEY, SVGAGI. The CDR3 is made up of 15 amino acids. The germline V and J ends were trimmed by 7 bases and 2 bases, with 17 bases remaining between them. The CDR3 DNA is TGTGCCAGCAAATCAGGCCCAACGGTAAACTATGGCTACACCTTC. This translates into CASKSGPTVNYGYTF.

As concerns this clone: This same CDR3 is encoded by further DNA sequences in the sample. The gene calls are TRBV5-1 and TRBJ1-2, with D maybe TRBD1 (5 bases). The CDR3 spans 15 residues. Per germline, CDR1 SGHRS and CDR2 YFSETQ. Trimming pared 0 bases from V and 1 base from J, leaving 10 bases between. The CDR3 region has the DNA TGCGCCAGCAGCTTGGAAACAGGCTATAACTATGGCTACACCTTC. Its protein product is CASSLETGYNYGYTF.

CDR3 DNA: TGTGCCAGCAGCCATGGACAGGGGGCGGATGGCTACACCTTC. This gives the protein CASSHGQGADGYTF. This chain joins TRBV3-1 (or the pseudogene TRBV3-2) and TRBJ1-2; 11 bases map to TRBD1. Per the germline V gene, CDR1 is LGHDT and CDR2 is YNNKEL (reference sequence). Trimming at V came to 3 bases and at J to 6 bases, leaving 3 bases not matched to a gene. The CDR3 extends over 14 amino acids.

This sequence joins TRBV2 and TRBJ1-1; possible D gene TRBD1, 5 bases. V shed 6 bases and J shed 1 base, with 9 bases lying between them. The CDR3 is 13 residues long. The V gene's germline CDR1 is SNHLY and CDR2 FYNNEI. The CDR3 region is CASRRGQNTEAFF. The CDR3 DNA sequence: TGTGCCAGCAGACGCGGACAGAACACTGAAGCTTTCTTT.

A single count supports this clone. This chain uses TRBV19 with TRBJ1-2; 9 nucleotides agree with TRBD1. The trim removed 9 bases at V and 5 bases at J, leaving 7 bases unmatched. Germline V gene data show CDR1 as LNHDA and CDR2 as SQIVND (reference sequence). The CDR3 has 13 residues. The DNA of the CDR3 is TGTGCCAGCGTGGCGGGACAGGGTTATGGCTACACCTTC. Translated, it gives CASVAGQGYGYTF.

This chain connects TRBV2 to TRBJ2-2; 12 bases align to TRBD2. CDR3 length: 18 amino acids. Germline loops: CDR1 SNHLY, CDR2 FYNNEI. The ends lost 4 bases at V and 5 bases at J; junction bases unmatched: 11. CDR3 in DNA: TGTGCCAGCAGTGTCGAGGCTAGCGGGGGGGTAACGACCGGGGAGCTGTTTTTT. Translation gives CASSVEASGGVTTGELFF.

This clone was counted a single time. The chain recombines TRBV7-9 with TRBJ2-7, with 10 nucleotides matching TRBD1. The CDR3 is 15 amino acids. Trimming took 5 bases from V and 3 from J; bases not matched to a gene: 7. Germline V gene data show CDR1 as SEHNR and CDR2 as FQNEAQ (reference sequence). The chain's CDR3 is CASSLGQGHFYEQYF. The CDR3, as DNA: TGTGCCAGCAGCCTGGGACAGGGGCACTTCTACGAGCAGTACTTC.

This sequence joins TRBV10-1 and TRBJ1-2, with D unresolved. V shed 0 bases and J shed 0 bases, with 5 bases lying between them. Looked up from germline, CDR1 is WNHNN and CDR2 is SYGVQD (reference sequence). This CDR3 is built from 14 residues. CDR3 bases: TGCGCCAGCAGTGAGTCGGGCACTAACTATGGCTACACCTTC. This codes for CASSESGTNYGYTF.

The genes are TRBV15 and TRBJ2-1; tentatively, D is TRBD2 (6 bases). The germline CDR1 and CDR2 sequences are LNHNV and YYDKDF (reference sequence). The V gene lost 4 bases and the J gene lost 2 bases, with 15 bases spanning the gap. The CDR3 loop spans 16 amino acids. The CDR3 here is CATSMGGTAPYNEQFF. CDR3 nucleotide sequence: TGTGCCACCAGCATGGGTGGGACTGCCCCCTACAATGAGCAGTTCTTC.

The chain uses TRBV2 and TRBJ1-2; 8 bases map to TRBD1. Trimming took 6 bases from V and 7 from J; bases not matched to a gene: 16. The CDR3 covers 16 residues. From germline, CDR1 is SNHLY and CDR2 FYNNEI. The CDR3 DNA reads TGTGCCAGCAGCACCCATACCGACAGGGGCAGGGGTGGCTACACCTTC. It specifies CASSTHTDRGRGGYTF. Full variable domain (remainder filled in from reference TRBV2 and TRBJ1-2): EPEVTQTPSHQVTQMGQEVILRCVPISNHLYFYWYRQILGQKVEFLVSFYNNEISEKSEIFDDQFSVERPDGSNFTLKIRSTKLEDSAMYFCASSTHTDRGRGGYTFGSGTRLTVV.

As DNA, the CDR3 is TGTGCCAGCAGCTCCCGTTTGATAGCGGTTAGCACAGATACGCAGTATTTT. As protein: CASSSRLIAVSTDTQYF. The chain is built from TRBV11-2 and TRBJ2-3; the D gene is possibly TRBD2 (6 bases). The CDR3 runs to 17 residues. CDR1 SGHAT and CDR2 FQNNGV come from the germline V gene. Trimming removed 4 bases from V and 0 bases from J, with 17 bases in between.

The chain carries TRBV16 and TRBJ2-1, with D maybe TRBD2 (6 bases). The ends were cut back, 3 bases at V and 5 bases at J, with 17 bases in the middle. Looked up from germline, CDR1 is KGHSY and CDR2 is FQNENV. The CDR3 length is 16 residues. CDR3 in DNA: TGTGCCAGCAGCCACAATAAGGCGGGAAGTGACAATGAGCAGTTCTTC. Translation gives CASSHNKAGSDNEQFF.

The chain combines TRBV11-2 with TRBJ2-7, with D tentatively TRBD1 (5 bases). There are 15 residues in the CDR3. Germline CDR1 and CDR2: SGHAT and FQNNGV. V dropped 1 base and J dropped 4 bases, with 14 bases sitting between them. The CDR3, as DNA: TGTGCCAGCAGCTTAGGAGGACAAGCCGGGTACGAGCAGTACTTC. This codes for CASSLGGQAGYEQYF.

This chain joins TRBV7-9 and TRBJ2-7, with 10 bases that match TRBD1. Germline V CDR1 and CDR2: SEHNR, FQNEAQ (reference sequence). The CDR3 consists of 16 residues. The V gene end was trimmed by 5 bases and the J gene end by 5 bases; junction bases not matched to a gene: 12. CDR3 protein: CASSASGTGVFDEQYF. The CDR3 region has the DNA TGTGCCAGCAGCGCCTCCGGGACAGGGGTTTTCGACGAGCAGTACTTC.

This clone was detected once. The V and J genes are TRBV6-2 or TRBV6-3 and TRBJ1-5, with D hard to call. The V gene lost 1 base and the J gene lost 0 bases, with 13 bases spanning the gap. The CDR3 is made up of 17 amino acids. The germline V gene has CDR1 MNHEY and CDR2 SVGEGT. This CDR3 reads CASSYLAPQHSNQPQHF. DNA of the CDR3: TGTGCCAGCAGTTACTTGGCCCCCCAACATAGCAATCAGCCCCAGCATTTT.

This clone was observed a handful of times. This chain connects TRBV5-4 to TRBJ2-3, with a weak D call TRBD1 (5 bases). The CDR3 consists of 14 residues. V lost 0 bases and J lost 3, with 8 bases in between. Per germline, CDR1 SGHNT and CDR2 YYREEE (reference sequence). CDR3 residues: CASSLGGATDTQYF. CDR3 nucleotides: TGTGCCAGCAGCTTGGGGGGCGCGACAGATACGCAGTATTTT.

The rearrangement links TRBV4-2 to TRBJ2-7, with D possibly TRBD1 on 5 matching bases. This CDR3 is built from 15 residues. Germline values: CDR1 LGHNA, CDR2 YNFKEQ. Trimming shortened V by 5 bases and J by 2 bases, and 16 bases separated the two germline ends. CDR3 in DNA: TGTGCCAGCAGCTCACGTCCAGGGTATACCTACGAGCAGTACTTC. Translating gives CASSSRPGYTYEQYF.

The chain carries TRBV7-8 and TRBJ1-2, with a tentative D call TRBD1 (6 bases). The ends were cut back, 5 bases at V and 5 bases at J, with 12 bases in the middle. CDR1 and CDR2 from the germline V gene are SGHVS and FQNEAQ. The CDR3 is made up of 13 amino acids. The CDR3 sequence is CASSQQGRYGYTF. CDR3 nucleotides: TGTGCCAGCAGCCAACAGGGTCGGTATGGCTACACCTTC.

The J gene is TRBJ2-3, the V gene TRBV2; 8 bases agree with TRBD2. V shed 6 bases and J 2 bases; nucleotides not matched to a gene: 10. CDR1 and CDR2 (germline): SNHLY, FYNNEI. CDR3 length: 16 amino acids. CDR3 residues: CASSRPRGGSTDTQYF. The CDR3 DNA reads TGTGCCAGCAGCCGCCCCCGGGGGGGATCCACAGATACGCAGTATTTT.

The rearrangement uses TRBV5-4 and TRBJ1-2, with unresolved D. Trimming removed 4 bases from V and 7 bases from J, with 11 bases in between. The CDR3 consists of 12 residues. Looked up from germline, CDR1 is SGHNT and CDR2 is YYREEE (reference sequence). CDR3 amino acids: CASSGEGSGYTF. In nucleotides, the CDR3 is TGTGCCAGCAGCGGGGAGGGAAGTGGCTACACCTTC.

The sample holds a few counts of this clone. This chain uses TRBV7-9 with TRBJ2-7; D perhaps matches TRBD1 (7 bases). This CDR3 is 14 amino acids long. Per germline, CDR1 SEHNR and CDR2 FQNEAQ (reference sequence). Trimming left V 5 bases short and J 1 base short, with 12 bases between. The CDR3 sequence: CASSPRGVSYEQYF. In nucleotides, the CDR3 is TGTGCCAGCAGCCCCAGGGGGGTTTCCTACGAGCAGTACTTC.

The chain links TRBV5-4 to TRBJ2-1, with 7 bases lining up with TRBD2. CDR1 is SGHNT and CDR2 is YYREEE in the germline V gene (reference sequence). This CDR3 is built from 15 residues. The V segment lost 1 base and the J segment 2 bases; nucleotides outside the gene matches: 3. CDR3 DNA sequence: TGTGCCAGCAGCTTGACACGGGAGGCCTACAATGAGCAGTTCTTC. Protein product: CASSLTREAYNEQFF.

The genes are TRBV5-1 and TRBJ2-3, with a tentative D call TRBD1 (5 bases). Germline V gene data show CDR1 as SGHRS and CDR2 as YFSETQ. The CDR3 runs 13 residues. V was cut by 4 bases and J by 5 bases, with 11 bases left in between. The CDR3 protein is CASSETDGDTQYF. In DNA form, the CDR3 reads TGCGCCAGCAGCGAGACAGATGGAGATACGCAGTATTTT.